Below, 21 T cell receptor beta chains from the same sample are listed, as sequenced in a study of blood T cells in healthy people across ages. Alongside a J-beta primer mix, a sample-barcoded 5' primer served in a second PCR lasting roughly 6 to 12 cycles. From the 5' RACE reads, TCRdb called clonotypes with MiXCR, one entry per CDR3 protein. This table holds roughly 680,000 distinct CDR3 sequences, 45% to 50% found once. What was sequenced was blood. These receptor sequences come from a woman in her fifties or sixties in good health.

V gene TRBV10-3 combines with J gene TRBJ2-4, with 7 positions matching TRBD1. The end of the DNA fits TRBJ2-5 better, so the J call may be wrong. Germline lookup yields CDR1 ENHRY and CDR2 SYGVKD. This CDR3 spans 13 amino acids. The CDR3 reads CAIRQGAQETQYF. As DNA, the CDR3 is TGTGCCATTCGACAGGGCGCTCAAGAGACCCAGTACTTC.

The chain recombines TRBV20-1 with TRBJ2-1; the match to TRBD2 covers 8 bases. CDR1 is DFQATT, CDR2 SNEGSKA, per germline (reference sequence). CDR3 length equals 17 residues. V lost 0 bases, J lost 10 bases, and 17 bases stayed unmatched. The DNA of the CDR3 is TGCAGTGCTAGAGATCTCCCGAGCGGGAGAGCCTTCGGGGAGCAGTTCTTC. It translates to CSARDLPSGRAFGEQFF.

The chain recombines TRBV20-1 with TRBJ1-3, with D uncertain. The CDR3 consists of 13 residues. The V gene's germline CDR1 is DFQATT and CDR2 SNEGSKA (reference sequence). V was cut by 6 bases and J by 4 bases, with 13 bases left in between. CDR3 nucleotide sequence: TGCAGTGCAGTGAGGACCGGAGGAAACACCATATATTTT. Encoded protein: CSAVRTGGNTIYF.

The V call is TRBV15, the J call TRBJ2-1; D possibly corresponds to TRBD1 (5 bases). Germline V gene lookup returns CDR1 LNHNV and CDR2 YYDKDF (reference sequence). This CDR3 has 11 amino acids. V dropped 8 bases and J dropped 8 bases, with 10 bases sitting between them. The CDR3 protein is CATDLGDEQFF. In DNA form, the CDR3 reads TGTGCCACCGACCTAGGGGATGAGCAGTTCTTC.

This chain links TRBV5-1 with TRBJ2-3, with D possibly being TRBD1 (6 bases). The germline gives CDR1 SGHRS, CDR2 YFSETQ. This CDR3 region has 14 residues. V was pared by 4 bases and J by 5 bases, with 14 bases between. The CDR3 region is CASSPGQFGDTQYF. CDR3 DNA: TGCGCCAGCAGCCCAGGACAGTTTGGAGATACGCAGTATTTT.

The V and J genes are TRBV10-3 and TRBJ1-2; the match to TRBD1 covers 10 bases. Germline V gene sequence: CDR1 ENHRY, CDR2 SYGVKD. This CDR3 region has 13 residues. V trimming: 4 bases; J trimming: 6 bases; junction bases outside the gene matches: 2. Written as DNA, the CDR3 is TGTGCCATCAGTGCAGGGACAGGGGATGGCTACACCTTC. Translation: CAISAGTGDGYTF.

The rearrangement joins TRBV3-1 to TRBJ1-1; tentative D call: TRBD1 (5 bases). V shed 2 bases and J shed 10 bases, with 17 bases lying between them. CDR3 size: 14 residues. Germline-derived CDR1 and CDR2 are LGHDT and YNNKEL (reference sequence). The CDR3 is CASSQTDGTPGAFF. In DNA form, the CDR3 reads TGTGCCAGCAGCCAAACCGACGGGACGCCCGGAGCTTTCTTT.

CDR3 region: CASSSTGGGLQPQHF. CDR3 sequence (DNA): TGTGCCAGCAGCTCGACAGGGGGCGGGCTTCAGCCCCAGCATTTT. The rearrangement uses TRBV12-3 or TRBV12-4 and TRBJ1-5, with 10 bases that match TRBD1. The trim removed 6 bases at V and 6 bases at J, leaving 8 bases unmatched. The CDR3 has 15 residues.

This clonotype was observed a handful of times. This sequence joins TRBV20-1 and TRBJ2-5; no reliable D call. Per the germline V gene, CDR1 is DFQATT and CDR2 is SNEGSKA (reference sequence). With 7 bases removed from V and 2 bases from J, the gap between germline ends came to 17 bases. This CDR3 has 14 amino acids. Here the CDR3 DNA reads TGCAGTGTCTCCGTAACCGGTGGGCAAGAGACCCAGTACTTC. Protein product: CSVSVTGGQETQYF.

The V and J genes are TRBV28 and TRBJ2-5; no clear D gene. There are 12 residues in the CDR3. The germline V and J ends were trimmed by 10 bases and 7 bases, with 16 bases remaining between them. Germline V lookup: CDR1 MDHEN, CDR2 SYDVKM. DNA of the CDR3: TGTGCCACCTATGACGGTCCGGGGACCCAGTACTTC. This translates into CATYDGPGTQYF.

The rearrangement uses TRBV20-1 and TRBJ2-3; 10 nucleotides agree with TRBD2. V was clipped by 6 bases and J by 8 bases; unmatched bases: 11. Germline CDR1 reads DFQATT; CDR2 reads SNEGSKA (reference sequence). The CDR3 is 14 residues long. The CDR3 DNA reads as TGCAGTGCACCTCAAGCGGGAGGGCCGAGTACGCAGTATTTT. The encoded protein is CSAPQAGGPSTQYF.

The CDR3 protein is CASSLMVAQYF. Written as DNA, the CDR3 is TGTGCCAGCAGTTTAATGGTGGCGCAGTACTTC. The V and J genes are TRBV28 and TRBJ2-7; D call uncertain. Germline V gene lookup returns CDR1 MDHEN and CDR2 SYDVKM. The CDR3 length is 11 residues. V gave up 2 bases and J gave up 9 bases, with 8 bases separating them.

The V and J genes are TRBV27 and TRBJ2-5; weak D call: TRBD1 (5 bases). The J call may not be correct, given that the DNA end is closer to TRBJ2-7. The CDR3 runs to 13 residues. Germline CDR1 and CDR2: MNHEY and SMNVEV (reference sequence). CDR3 protein: CASSLWGGYEQYF. In nucleotides, the CDR3 is TGTGCCAGCAGTTTATGGGGCGGCTACGAGCAGTACTTC.

A few counts support this clonotype. The chain joins TRBV5-1 to TRBJ2-7; TRBD1 is a possible D gene (6 bases). The germline CDR1 and CDR2 sequences are SGHRS and YFSETQ. The CDR3 runs 14 residues. With 0 bases removed from V and 5 bases from J, the gap between germline ends came to 12 bases. The CDR3 spells CASSLGSTGNEQYF. CDR3 coding DNA: TGCGCCAGCAGCTTGGGGTCAACAGGGAACGAGCAGTACTTC.

The V gene is TRBV7-9, the J gene TRBJ2-5; 9 nucleotides line up with TRBD2. V trimming: 5 bases; J trimming: 3 bases; junction bases outside the gene matches: 4. CDR1 is SEHNR, CDR2 FQNEAQ, per germline (reference sequence). The CDR3 extends over 14 amino acids. The CDR3: CASSVSSGEETQYF. CDR3 nucleotide sequence: TGTGCCAGCAGCGTCTCTAGCGGGGAAGAGACCCAGTACTTC.

This sequence joins TRBV7-2 and TRBJ2-1, with D possibly TRBD1 on 6 matching bases. The CDR3 covers 16 residues. The V gene's germline CDR1 is SGHTA and CDR2 FQGNSA. Deletions cut 1 base from V and 0 bases from J, with 10 bases between. In DNA, the CDR3 is TGTGCCAGCAGCTTAGTCTGGGGGCCCTCCTACAATGAGCAGTTCTTC. Translated: CASSLVWGPSYNEQFF.

This chain uses TRBV7-2 with TRBJ2-3, with 11 bases fitting TRBD2. The CDR3 is 17 amino acids. Germline CDR1 reads SGHTA; CDR2 reads FQGNSA. V gave up 2 bases and J gave up 1 base; unmatched junction bases: 5. The CDR3 loop is CASSLRGLADRTDTQYF. In DNA form, the CDR3 reads TGTGCCAGCAGCTTACGGGGACTAGCGGACCGCACAGATACGCAGTATTTT.

This chain joins TRBV5-6 and TRBJ2-2; no definite D call. Germline V CDR1 and CDR2: SGHDT, YYEEEE. The CDR3 has 16 amino acids. Trimming cost V 2 bases and J 4 bases, with 15 bases left between them. The CDR3: CASSFWDSTSTGELFF. Written as DNA, the CDR3 is TGTGCCAGCAGCTTTTGGGATAGCACTTCCACCGGGGAGCTGTTTTTT.

The CDR3 DNA follows: TGTGCCAGCAGCAGGGCCCGCGGGGAGACCCAGTACTTC. Its protein is CASSRARGETQYF. The chain carries TRBV7-3 and TRBJ2-5; D possibly corresponds to TRBD2 (5 bases). The length of the CDR3 is 13 residues. CDR1 and CDR2 (germline): SGHTA, FQGTGA. V lost 5 bases and J lost 5, with 12 bases in between. Drawing the rest from reference TRBV7-3 and TRBJ2-5, the complete variable domain is GAGVSQTPSNKVTEKGKYVELRCDPISGHTALYWYRQSLGQGPEFLIYFQGTGAADDSGLPNDRFFAVRPEGSVSTLKIQRTERGDSAVYLCASSRARGETQYFGPGTRLLVL.

The chain recombines TRBV18 with TRBJ2-1; D uncertain. Germline V CDR1 and CDR2: KGHSH, LQKENI. CDR3 length: 13 amino acids. Trimming cost V 0 bases and J 5 bases, with 5 bases left between them. The DNA of the CDR3 is TGTGCCAGCTCACCACCGCGGAACAATGAGCAGTTCTTC. Its protein product is CASSPPRNNEQFF. Full variable domain (missing parts from reference TRBV18 and TRBJ2-1): NAGVMQNPRHLVRRRGQEARLRCSPMKGHSHVYWYRQLPEEGLKFMVYLQKENIIDESGMPKERFSAEFPKEGPSILRIQQVVRGDSAAYFCASSPPRNNEQFFGPGTRLTVL.

At least ten counts were recorded for this clonotype. The genes are TRBV15 and TRBJ2-5; no definite D call. CDR1 is LNHNV and CDR2 is YYDKDF in the germline V gene (reference sequence). This CDR3 comprises 13 residues. Trimming pared 0 bases from V and 5 bases from J, leaving 7 bases between. The DNA for the CDR3 is TGTGCCACCAGCAGAGATCTGGGGGAGACCCAGTACTTC. Its protein is CATSRDLGETQYF.